A single sample is the source of the 30 T cell receptor beta chains below, sequenced in a study of T cells in narcolepsy. Generated by immunoSEQ multiplex PCR, the TCRdb table keeps only in-frame clones and is missing some. The sample holds around 1,700 clones, around 25% seen once. Their antigens remain unidentified. The sequenced sample was cultured CD4+ T cells from cerebrospinal fluid. The receptors stem from a human donor with narcolepsy.

V usage is TRBV11-2 and J usage is TRBJ2-1, with D perhaps matching TRBD2 (7 bases). V was cut by 3 bases and J by 8 bases, with 17 bases left in between. This CDR3 comprises 15 residues. Germline lookup yields CDR1 SGHAT and CDR2 FQNNGV. In nucleotides, the CDR3 is TGTGCCAGCAGCTTGGAGGGGGGGGCTAGGTATGAGCAGTTCTTC. This translates into CASSLEGGARYEQFF.

The chain joins TRBV7-3 to TRBJ2-1; D remains ambiguous. This CDR3 comprises 12 residues. Germline CDR1 and CDR2: SGHTA and FQGTGA. Trimming removed 2 bases at V and 7 bases at J, with 6 bases between. CDR3: CASSLVGNEQFF. In DNA, the CDR3 is TGTGCCAGCAGCTTAGTGGGGAATGAGCAGTTCTTC.

With regard to this clone: The sample contains more than one DNA sequence encoding this CDR3. V gene TRBV7-8 combines with J gene TRBJ1-1; 9 bases fit TRBD1. V lost 7 bases to trimming and J lost 4 bases; unmatched junction nucleotides: 4. Germline CDR1 SGHVS, CDR2 FQNEAQ. The CDR3 covers 13 residues. In nucleotides, the CDR3 is TGTGCCAGCAAGGGACAGGGCTTCACTGAAGCTTTCTTT. It yields the protein CASKGQGFTEAFF.

The rearrangement joins TRBV7-2 to TRBJ2-1, with TRBD2 identical over 7 bases. With 6 bases clipped from V and 3 bases from J, the junction kept 11 bases outside the gene matches. The CDR3 spans 16 residues. Germline V lookup: CDR1 SGHTA, CDR2 FQGNSA. CDR3 sequence (DNA): TGTGCCAGCAGTTCTCTTTGGGGGGGAAACTACAATGAGCAGTTCTTC. Protein product: CASSSLWGGNYNEQFF. Using reference TRBV7-2 and TRBJ2-1 for the parts outside the CDR3, the full variable domain is GAGVSQSPSNKVTEKGKDVELRCDPISGHTALYWYRQSLGQGLEFLIYFQGNSAPDKSGLPSDRFSAERTGGSVSTLTIQRTQQEDSAVYLCASSSLWGGNYNEQFFGPGTRLTVL.

This clone is labeled as hyperexpanded (1% or more). The CDR3 here is CASSSTASGAYEQYF. The CDR3 DNA is TGCGCCAGCAGCTCAACGGCTAGCGGTGCCTACGAGCAGTACTTC. The rearrangement uses TRBV4-1 and TRBJ2-7; 7 nucleotides match TRBD2. The CDR3 is made up of 15 amino acids. The V and J ends lost 5 bases and 2 bases, in that order; junction bases with no gene match: 9. CDR1 is MGHRA, CDR2 YSYEKL, per germline.

This chain joins TRBV2 and TRBJ2-2; 7 nucleotides line up with TRBD2. Germline assignment: CDR1 SNHLY and CDR2 FYNNEI. CDR3 length: 14 amino acids. Trimming removed 7 bases from V and 7 bases from J; junction bases left unmatched: 9. CDR3 bases: TGTGCCAGCAACCCGGTACGGGGGGACGGGGAGCTGTTTTTT. This gives the protein CASNPVRGDGELFF.

The V call is TRBV30, the J call TRBJ1-5; 11 nucleotides align to TRBD1. The germline gives CDR1 GTSNPN, CDR2 SVGIG (reference sequence). The CDR3 is 18 residues long. The V and J ends lost 0 bases and 2 bases, in that order; junction bases with no gene match: 9. The CDR3 nucleotides are TGTGCCTGGAGTGTAGGAGGACAGGGGGCCTTGGGCAATCAGCCCCAGCATTTT. Its protein is CAWSVGGQGALGNQPQHF.

By sample fraction, this clone is medium-sized. The rearrangement uses TRBV7-8 and TRBJ1-1, with 10 bases matching TRBD1. The V gene end was trimmed by 5 bases and the J gene end by 10 bases; junction bases not matched to a gene: 10. CDR1 is SGHVS, CDR2 FQNEAQ, per germline. The CDR3 spans 14 residues. As DNA, the CDR3 is TGTGCCAGCAGCAACCCGGGACAGGGGATCTTAGCTTTCTTT. This sequence encodes CASSNPGQGILAFF.

This clone was counted a few times. The rearrangement joins TRBV9 to TRBJ2-3; D is perhaps TRBD2 (6 bases). This CDR3 spans 17 amino acids. Germline CDR1 SGDLS, CDR2 YYNGEE. V lost 4 bases, J lost 2 bases, and 20 bases lay in between. CDR3 loop: CASSSRGTYRNTDTQYF. CDR3 nucleotide sequence: TGTGCCAGCAGCTCCCGTGGGACTTACAGAAACACAGATACGCAGTATTTT. Based on the CDR3 plus reference TRBV9 and TRBJ2-3, the full variable domain is DSGVTQTPKHLITATGQRVTLRCSPRSGDLSVYWYQQSLDQGLQFLIQYYNGEERAKGNILERFSAQQFPDLHSELNLSSLELGDSALYFCASSSRGTYRNTDTQYFGPGTRLTVL.

On this clone: A far more abundant clone sits one base away, making this likely a read error. The sample contains more than one DNA sequence encoding this CDR3. The gene calls are TRBV30 and TRBJ1-1, with D hard to call. The CDR3 extends over 13 amino acids. V lost 2 bases and J lost 2, with 9 bases in between. Germline V gene sequence: CDR1 GTSNPN, CDR2 SVGIG (reference sequence). CDR3 DNA: TGTGCCTGGAGTAGTGGATTTAACACTGAAGCTTTCTTT. It specifies CAWSSGFNTEAFF.

J is TRBJ1-5 and V is TRBV6-5; D remains unclear. CDR3 length: 15 amino acids. V was clipped by 5 bases and J by 2 bases, with 13 bases between them. Germline CDR1 reads MNHEY; CDR2 reads SVGAGI. The CDR3: CASSAGIEGNQPQHF. The CDR3 DNA sequence: TGTGCCAGCAGTGCGGGGATTGAGGGCAATCAGCCCCAGCATTTT.

The rearrangement joins TRBV21-1 to TRBJ1-2; TRBD1 was called by the table and not checked on the DNA. TRBV21-1 is a pseudogene segment. The CDR3 loop spans 13 amino acids. The CDR3 nucleotides are TGTGCCAATCCGTGGGTAAAACAGGGGATCTACACCTTC. It is translated as CANPWVKQGIYTF.

By proportion, this clone is medium-sized. The V gene is TRBV29-1, the J gene TRBJ1-1; the match to TRBD1 covers 7 bases. Per the germline V gene, CDR1 is SQVTM and CDR2 is ANQGSEA. The CDR3 loop spans 14 amino acids. V shed 2 bases and J 0 bases; nucleotides not matched to a gene: 3. The DNA of the CDR3 is TGCAGCGTTGAACCGGGACAGTTGAACACTGAAGCTTTCTTT. It specifies CSVEPGQLNTEAFF.

This clone qualifies as large (0.1 to 1%). The chain employs TRBV5-1 and TRBJ2-2; D may be TRBD1 (6 bases). This CDR3 spans 15 amino acids. Deletions cut 4 bases from V and 2 bases from J, with 12 bases between. Looked up from germline, CDR1 is SGHRS and CDR2 is YFSETQ. CDR3 residues: CASSADSLNTGELFF. CDR3 DNA sequence: TGCGCCAGCAGCGCGGACAGCCTTAACACCGGGGAGCTGTTTTTT. The complete variable domain, with remaining parts taken from reference TRBV5-1 and TRBJ2-2, reads KAGVTQTPRYLIKTRGQQVTLSCSPISGHRSVSWYQQTPGQGLQFLFEYFSETQRNKGNFPGRFSGRQFSNSRSEMNVSTLELGDSALYLCASSADSLNTGELFFGEGSRLTVL.

This sequence joins TRBV7-6 and TRBJ2-3, with D perhaps TRBD2 (6 bases). Per germline, CDR1 SGHVS and CDR2 FNYEAQ. V was cut by 4 bases and J by 2 bases, with 19 bases left in between. The CDR3 length is 17 residues. CDR3 DNA: TGTGCCAGCAGCTCCCGTGGGACTTACAGAAACACAGATACGCAGTATTTT. Amino acid sequence: CASSSRGTYRNTDTQYF.

The sample holds a few counts of this clone. One end of the junction is discordant with germline, which a read error may explain. This chain joins TRBV5-3 and TRBJ1-6; D is possibly TRBD1 (5 bases). TRBV5-3 qualifies as an ORF whose function is uncertain. The CDR3 has 15 residues. The CDR3 protein is CASSLAPGAGSPLHF. CDR3 sequence (DNA): TGTGCCAGCAGCTTGGCTCCCGGGGCGGGTTCACCCCTCCACTTT.

In its sample, this clone is large. The chain combines TRBV19 with TRBJ2-7; D may be TRBD2 (7 bases). Trimming pared 5 bases from V and 3 bases from J, leaving 14 bases between. Germline V gives CDR1 LNHDA, CDR2 SQIVND (reference sequence). The CDR3 runs 14 residues. For the CDR3, the DNA is TGTGCCAGTAGTTCGGGGGGCGAGGTCTACGAGCAGTACTTC. Translation: CASSSGGEVYEQYF.

V and J are TRBV5-1 and TRBJ2-2, with TRBD2 as a possible D gene (6 bases). Looked up from germline, CDR1 is SGHRS and CDR2 is YFSETQ. V gave up 2 bases and J gave up 6 bases, with 14 bases separating them. This CDR3 has 15 amino acids. The DNA of the CDR3 is TGCGCCAGCAGCTTCGGACTAAGTGGCGCCGGGGAGCTGTTTTTT. This sequence encodes CASSFGLSGAGELFF.

The V call is TRBV7-3, the J call TRBJ1-2, with a possible D match to TRBD1 (6 bases). Per the germline V gene, CDR1 is SGHTA and CDR2 is FQGTGA. CDR3 length equals 13 residues. The V and J ends lost 4 bases and 8 bases respectively, with 14 bases between them. In DNA, the CDR3 is TGTGCCAGCAGCTCCCCTGCGGGGGGCGGCTACACCTTC. Translating gives CASSSPAGGGYTF. Using reference TRBV7-3 and TRBJ1-2 for the parts outside the CDR3, the full variable domain is GAGVSQTPSNKVTEKGKYVELRCDPISGHTALYWYRQSLGQGPEFLIYFQGTGAADDSGLPNDRFFAVRPEGSVSTLKIQRTERGDSAVYLCASSSPAGGGYTFGSGTRLTVV.

The rearrangement links TRBV6-1 to TRBJ1-2, with D possibly matching TRBD1 (6 bases). The CDR3 extends over 13 amino acids. Germline-derived CDR1 and CDR2 are MNHNS and SASEGT. V was cut by 6 bases and J by 8 bases, with 16 bases left in between. The CDR3 loop reads CASSSPAGGGYTF. The CDR3, as DNA: TGTGCCAGCAGCTCCCCTGCGGGGGGCGGCTACACCTTC.

Relative to its sample, this clone is large. The V gene is TRBV18, the J gene TRBJ1-1; D might be TRBD1 (5 bases). This CDR3 contains 14 residues. Per the germline V gene, CDR1 is KGHSH and CDR2 is LQKENI. Trimming took 0 bases from V and 0 from J, leaving 5 bases between them. The chain's CDR3 is CASSPPGVNTEAFF. DNA of the CDR3: TGTGCCAGCTCACCACCAGGGGTGAACACTGAAGCTTTCTTT.

By sample fraction, this clone is large. The chain carries TRBV30 and TRBJ1-1, with D possibly being TRBD1 (5 bases). The V end was cut by 2 bases, the J end by 2 bases, with 9 bases between. CDR3 size: 13 residues. From germline, CDR1 is GTSNPN and CDR2 SVGIG (reference sequence). The CDR3 region has the DNA TGTGCCTGGAGTAGGGGATTTAACACTGAAGCTTTCTTT. As protein: CAWSRGFNTEAFF.

This clone is labeled as medium-sized. The chain has TRBV7-7 and TRBJ2-7; TRBD1 matches at 7 bases. The V and J ends lost 5 bases and 1 base, in that order; junction bases with no gene match: 2. Per the germline V gene, CDR1 is SSHAT and CDR2 is FNYEAQ (reference sequence). This CDR3 is 13 amino acids long. The CDR3 DNA is TGTGCCAGCAGCAGGGGGCCTTCCTACGAGCAGTACTTC. Translated, it gives CASSRGPSYEQYF. The variable domain in full, with the rest retrieved from reference TRBV7-7 and TRBJ2-7, is GAGVSQSPRYKVTKRGQDVTLRCDPISSHATLYWYQQALGQGPEFLTYFNYEAQPDKSGLPSDRFSAERPEGSISTLTIQRTEQRDSAMYRCASSRGPSYEQYFGPGTRLTVT.

This clone was counted a few times. The V and J genes are TRBV7-9 and TRBJ1-2; tentative D call: TRBD1 (5 bases). V lost 5 bases and J 4 bases, leaving 17 bases between the germline ends. The CDR3 spans 15 residues. Germline V gives CDR1 SEHNR, CDR2 FQNEAQ (reference sequence). The CDR3 region is CASSLGAGTGYGYTF. CDR3 nucleotide sequence: TGTGCCAGCAGCCTAGGGGCAGGGACGGGCTATGGCTACACCTTC.

The CDR3 DNA sequence: TGTGCCAGTAGCACCCCCGACAGGGGGCTTAATGAAAAACTGTTTTTT. This encodes CASSTPDRGLNEKLFF. The chain has TRBV19 and TRBJ1-4; 10 nucleotides line up with TRBD1. CDR3 length equals 16 residues. V gave up 6 bases and J gave up 4 bases; unmatched junction bases: 8. The germline gives CDR1 LNHDA, CDR2 SQIVND (reference sequence).

This clone was observed a few times. A much more abundant neighbour one base away suggests this may be a read error. This chain uses TRBV5-1 with TRBJ1-2; maybe TRBD1 (6 bases). The V gene's germline CDR1 is SGHRS and CDR2 YFSETQ. V lost 1 base and J 7 bases, leaving 14 bases between the germline ends. This CDR3 is 14 amino acids long. The CDR3 sequence: CASSLTVTGLGYTF. The CDR3 DNA is TGCGCCAGCAGCTTGACGGTCACAGGGCTTGGCTACACCTTC.

The chain recombines TRBV11-3 with TRBJ1-1; the D is unclear. This CDR3 region has 17 residues. V was shortened by 1 base and J by 1 base, with 16 bases between the two germline ends. Germline CDR1 SGHNT, CDR2 YENEEA. The CDR3 reads CASSLVGDAARNTEAFF. The CDR3 region has the DNA TGTGCCAGCAGCTTAGTAGGTGACGCGGCGCGGAACACTGAAGCTTTCTTT.

This clone was seen only a few times. V usage is TRBV6-8 and J usage is TRBJ2-6, with 7 bases aligning to TRBD1. The CDR3 extends over 15 amino acids. Looked up from germline, CDR1 is MNHGY and CDR2 is SAAAGT. The ends lost 6 bases at V and 7 bases at J; junction bases unmatched: 9. CDR3 sequence reads: CASSTGQVLANVLTF. CDR3 sequence (DNA): TGTGCCAGCAGCACCGGACAGGTCTTAGCCAACGTCCTGACTTTC.

This clone ranks as medium-sized. The genes are TRBV5-4 and TRBJ2-2, with D perhaps matching TRBD1 or TRBD2 (5 bases each). The CDR3 runs 14 residues. Germline CDR1 and CDR2: SGHNT and YYREEE (reference sequence). Between the trimmed V and J ends, which lost 6 bases and 0 bases, there was a span of 9 bases. The CDR3 sequence: CASNRDPNTGELFF. As DNA, the CDR3 is TGTGCCAGCAACCGGGACCCGAACACCGGGGAGCTGTTTTTT.

V and J are TRBV7-3 and TRBJ2-4; D not resolved. The germline V gene encodes CDR1 SGHTA and CDR2 FQGTGA. This CDR3 has 16 residues. With 5 bases removed from V and 0 bases from J, the gap between germline ends came to 14 bases. CDR3 region: CASSLIGDLAKNIQYF. In DNA form, the CDR3 reads TGTGCCAGCAGCCTAATTGGGGATCTAGCCAAAAACATTCAGTACTTC.